The present entry profiles one T cell receptor (beta chain) with its context. Which antigen it targets is not known. Base qualities are not recorded, but no much larger clone differs from it by a single base. Interpreted using the paper, the time point label stands for: cells obtained before transplantation from donor or recipient. CD3+CD4+ and CD3+CD8+ populations were FACS-sorted from unstimulated pre-transplant donor and recipient cells taken from spleen or lymph nodes. The sample originates from a study of graft-versus-host responses after intestinal transplantation (dated by TCRdb to the early 2020s). For context, the study as a whole: The transplants that recipients got were multivisceral, liver-intestinal, or isolated intestinal. All recipients received anti-thymocyte globulin induction followed by maintenance tacrolimus and steroids for two to four years. Bulk TCR-beta CDR3 sequencing was used to track graft-versus-host and host-versus-graft alloreactive T cell clones in the graft, circulation and bone marrow after intestinal transplantation. Alloreactive clones were identified by sequencing pre-transplant mixed lymphocyte reaction products and comparing these products with unstimulated pre-transplant donor and recipient T cells. The cohort enrolled 24 intestinal transplant recipients, one of whom was a retransplant, and a few patients without pretransplant specimens were excluded. Donor T cell macrochimerism was defined as a peak of at least 4% donor T cells among recipient peripheral blood mononuclear cells. Rather than being sequenced by the commercial service, samples from three later patients were sequenced in-house on an Illumina MiSeq and processed with MiXCR. What the study reported, not specific to this receptor: Early after transplant, declines in HvG clones were associated with peak levels of circulating GvH clones. The conclusions were limited by the relatively low number and heterogeneity of the intestinal transplant patients. In patients with donor T cell macrochimerism, the allografts had high GvH to HvG T cell clonal ratios. GvH clones turned up in recipient bone marrow, with some appearing earlier in ileal mucosa or blood, a pattern consistent with an intestinal mucosal origin.

The library came from the immunoSEQ multiplex PCR assay. For most patients, genomic DNA was isolated using the Qiagen DNeasy Blood and Tissue Kit and was shipped frozen to Adaptive Biotechnologies for TCR sequencing. Adaptive Biotechnologies carried out high-throughput TCR-beta CDR3 sequencing of genomic DNA for most patients. The paper's processing steps were these. Adaptive's ImmunoSEQ software was the source of the TCR sequencing data for fewer than 20 patients, while a few other patients were processed with MiXCR and VDJtools. To correct CD4 versus CD8 sorting errors, sequences present in both subsets at a frequency ratio below 5:1 were removed. CDR3 nucleotide sequences shared between donor and recipient were removed because the origin of such sequences could not be assigned. To be classed as alloreactive, a clone needed at least 2-fold expansion over unstimulated cells and a minimum CFSE-low frequency of 0.002% (template counts) or 0.001% (read counts). Mappable clones were those detected in sequenced pre-transplant spleen, lymph node, or MLR CFSE-low populations of the donor or recipient. Cumulative frequency of alloreactive clones was calculated as a percentage of all sequences weighted by copy number. TCRdb stores this immuneACCESS table with in-frame sequences only. Part of the clones is absent; in the studies checked, under half of the shortfall reflects unresolved V genes, and no reason is known for the rest. The DNA gave D and trimming, while V, J and clone size come from that table. The sample records more than 90,000 clones, around 92% of which are singletons. The top ten clones comprise 1.2% of the sample.

Between the V and J ends, shortened by 4 bases and 5 bases respectively, the junction contains 10 bases. The CDR3 spans 13 residues, from the cysteine through the phenylalanine. Only the CDR3 portion is preserved as DNA: 39 bases, with reading frame beginning at the first base. According to the germline V gene (reference sequence), CDR1 reads PRHDT and CDR2 reads FYEKMQ. The sample was unstimulated CD8+ T cells sorted from spleen or lymph node cells, taken before transplant. The receptor was derived from a human donor who was the organ donor for an intestinal transplant. Recombination joined TRBV13 with TRBJ2-3; confidence is insufficient to name the D gene. CDR3 loop: CASSSPNLDTQYF. The DNA is as follows: TGTGCCAGCAGCTCGCCCAACCTAGATACGCAGTATTTT.